This T cell receptor beta chain was identified during a study of blood T cell repertoires in COVID-19. Looking at the study overall: Collection of acute and convalescent COVID-19 samples took place in the United States, Italy and Spain.

The CDR3 contains 15 residues. Germline values: CDR1 LNHDA, CDR2 SQIVND (reference sequence). Trimming took 0 bases from V and 9 from J, leaving 15 bases between them. Original processing notes: Amplification of reference gene primers was used by the study to estimate nucleated cell counts. Method: immunoSEQ multiplex PCR; TCRdb's copy keeps in-frame clones and lacks some. Clone size and V and J calls were adopted from that table, with D and trimming inferred from the DNA. This sample has 60,000 to 70,000 clones; 65% to 90% occur once, and the top ten carry more than 20%. This clonotype was sampled from a man aged 50 to 60 with acute or convalescent COVID-19. V usage is TRBV19 and J usage is TRBJ1-5, with no clear D. Material: peripheral blood. CDR3 nucleotides: TGTGCCAGTAGTATAGAGGCGGCAGCCCGAGGGCCCCAGCATTTT. Its protein is CASSIEAAARGPQHF. Complete variable domain (other parts from reference TRBV19 and TRBJ1-5): DGGITQSPKYLFRKEGQNVTLSCEQNLNHDAMYWYRQDPGQGLRLIYYSQIVNDFQKGDIAEGYSVSREKKESFPLTVTSAQKNPTAFYLCASSIEAAARGPQHFGDGTRLSIL.